This T cell receptor (beta chain) was observed in a study of cytomegalovirus exposure and HLA in healthy donors. Study observations and caveats: Reports described diagnosis of cytomegalovirus status by the classifier as highly specific and sensitive.

Germline loops: CDR1 SEHNR, CDR2 FQNEAQ (reference sequence). The junction had 0 bases not matched to a gene; V was cut back by 8 bases and J by 2 bases. CDR3 size: 12 residues. Measured with immunoSEQ multiplex PCR; TCRdb has only the in-frame clones, and not every one. In the table there are 60,000 to 80,000 clones, approximately 94% of which are singletons. The donors belonged to the approximately 110-subject validation cohort, separate from the approximately 700-subject first cohort. Remarks on this clone: Its target is unknown.

Sequenced sample: PBMCs. V is TRBV7-9 and J is TRBJ1-5, with 7 bases that match TRBD1. This receptor was identified in a woman in her late teens or twenties in good health and CMV-seropositive. The CDR3 DNA sequence: TGTGCCAGCGGACAGGGCAATCAGCCCCAGCATTTT. It translates to CASGQGNQPQHF. Full variable domain (remainder filled in from reference TRBV7-9 and TRBJ1-5): DTGVSQNPRHKITKRGQNVTFRCDPISEHNRLYWYRQTLGQGPEFLTYFQNEAQLEKSRLLSDRFSAERPKGSFSTLEIQRTEQGDSAMYLCASGQGNQPQHFGDGTRLSIL.